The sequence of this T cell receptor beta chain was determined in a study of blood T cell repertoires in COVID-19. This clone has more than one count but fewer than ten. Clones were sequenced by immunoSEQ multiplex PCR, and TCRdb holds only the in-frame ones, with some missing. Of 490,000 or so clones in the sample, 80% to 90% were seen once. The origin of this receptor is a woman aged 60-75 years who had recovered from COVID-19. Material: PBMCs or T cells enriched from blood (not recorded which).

The CDR3 nucleotides are TGTGCCACCAGTGATTCGAGGACAGCCTATGGCTACACCTTC. As protein: CATSDSRTAYGYTF. V usage is TRBV24-1 and J usage is TRBJ1-2; TRBD1 might be the D (6 bases). The CDR3 is 14 residues long. Germline-derived CDR1 and CDR2 are KGHDR and SFDVKD. Trimming took off 2 bases at V and 4 bases at J, with 10 bases between the two ends.